This T cell receptor beta chain was observed in a study of blood T cell repertoires in COVID-19. Turning to the study itself: Samples came from the United States, Italy and Spain, spanning acute and convalescent COVID-19. T cells, B-cell-depleted T cells, or PBMCs supplied cDNA or gDNA.

This CDR3 has 15 residues. Germline trimming cut 10 bases from V and 2 bases from J; bases unmatched to any gene: 8. CDR1 and CDR2 from the germline V gene are SEHNR and FQNEAQ (reference sequence). As originally analysed: Estimation of nucleated cell counts relied on the amplification of reference gene primers. Here immunoSEQ multiplex PCR was the method, and the copy in TCRdb shows in-frame clones only, minus some. The V and J calls and clone size are taken from that table; D and trimming were inferred from the DNA. The sample consists of 150,000 to 200,000 clones, approximately 87% of them appearing once.

The sequenced sample consisted of peripheral blood. This chain joins TRBV7-9 and TRBJ2-3; 11 bases agree with TRBD2. The origin of this receptor is a young man with active or convalescent COVID-19. CDR3 DNA sequence: TGTGCCACTCCTCGGACTAGCGGGCCCACAGATACGCAGTATTTT. This encodes CATPRTSGPTDTQYF.